Sequencing of this T cell receptor beta chain was carried out in a study of T cell changes during pregnancy in multiple sclerosis. The table came from immunoSEQ multiplex PCR; TCRdb's copy has only in-frame clones and leaves some out. This table holds 40,000 to 55,000 clones, about 89% found once. This clone was counted only a few times. The CDR3 has 15 residues. CDR1 MNHEY and CDR2 SMNVEV come from the germline V gene (reference sequence). V shed 3 bases and J 4 bases; nucleotides not matched to a gene: 5. The chain employs TRBV27 and TRBJ1-5; 8 bases agree with TRBD1. The sequence derives from a female donor with multiple sclerosis, enrolled in a pregnancy study. The sequenced sample was CD4+ T cells from peripheral blood mononuclear cells, obtained in the first trimester of pregnancy. The CDR3 protein is CASSFGTGRNQPQHF. CDR3 nucleotide sequence: TGTGCCAGCAGTTTTGGGACAGGACGTAATCAGCCCCAGCATTTT.